The 26 T cell receptor beta chains below come from one sample, sequenced in a study of Ad26.COV2.S vaccination and SARS-CoV-2 variants. Assay used: immunoSEQ multiplex PCR; TCRdb lists only in-frame clones, some missing. Among some 480,000 clones listed, 87% were seen once. The treatment here: 15 to 20 received Ad26.COV2.S at low or high dose, single or two shots; 5 received placebo; per-sample allocation not given. Repertoires come from day 63 after the first vaccine or placebo injection. Here the sequenced sample was peripheral blood, taken in a trial of Ad26.COV2.S vaccine versus placebo. The receptor source for this set is a person aged 18 to 65 who received the Ad26.COV2.S COVID-19 vaccine or a placebo.

The sample holds a few counts of this clone. This chain's CDR3 is CASTRQRNNQPQHF. Here the CDR3 DNA reads TGTGCCAGCACCCGACAGAGAAACAATCAGCCCCAGCATTTT. V usage is TRBV7-8 and J usage is TRBJ1-5, with D tentatively TRBD1 (5 bases). This CDR3 comprises 14 residues. The V end was cut by 7 bases, the J end by 3 bases, with 13 bases between. Germline V CDR1 and CDR2: SGHVS, FQNEAQ. Full variable domain (missing parts from reference TRBV7-8 and TRBJ1-5): GAGVSQSPRYKVAKRGQDVALRCDPISGHVSLFWYQQALGQGPEFLTYFQNEAQLDKSGLPSDRFFAERPEGSVSTLKIQRTQQEDSAVYLCASTRQRNNQPQHFGDGTRLSIL.

The J gene is TRBJ2-3, the V gene TRBV7-2; 10 bases are a match to TRBD2. Germline values: CDR1 SGHTA, CDR2 FQGNSA. This CDR3 has 16 amino acids. V trimming: 4 bases; J trimming: 5 bases; junction bases outside the gene matches: 9. CDR3 nucleotides: TGTGCCAGCAGCTCCAGGCTAGCGGGAGTGGGAGATACGCAGTATTTT. This translates into CASSSRLAGVGDTQYF.

The CDR3 reads CASSTGQGNTEAFF. CDR3 in DNA: TGTGCCAGCAGTACCGGACAGGGGAACACTGAAGCTTTCTTT. The chain carries TRBV2 and TRBJ1-1; 8 bases fit TRBD1. Trimming removed 5 bases from V and 1 base from J; junction bases left unmatched: 3. The V gene's germline CDR1 is SNHLY and CDR2 FYNNEI. CDR3 length: 14 residues. Full variable domain (outside the CDR3, taken from reference TRBV2 and TRBJ1-1): EPEVTQTPSHQVTQMGQEVILRCVPISNHLYFYWYRQILGQKVEFLVSFYNNEISEKSEIFDDQFSVERPDGSNFTLKIRSTKLEDSAMYFCASSTGQGNTEAFFGQGTRLTVV.

V is TRBV4-1 and J is TRBJ2-7; the D is unclear. Germline-derived CDR1 and CDR2 are MGHRA and YSYEKL. With 0 bases removed from V and 1 base from J, the gap between germline ends came to 13 bases. The CDR3 contains 16 residues. In DNA, the CDR3 is TGCGCCAGCAGCCAAGACTCGGCTGACGCTTCCTACGAGCAGTACTTC. Translation gives CASSQDSADASYEQYF.

The V gene is TRBV5-6, the J gene TRBJ2-5, with TRBD1 identical over 7 bases. This CDR3 contains 14 residues. The junction had 4 bases not matched to a gene; V was cut back by 1 base and J by 4 bases. In germline, CDR1 is SGHDT, CDR2 YYEEEE. This CDR3 reads CASSLTGVVETQYF. In DNA, the CDR3 is TGTGCCAGCAGCTTGACAGGGGTGGTAGAGACCCAGTACTTC.

The chain combines TRBV29-1 with TRBJ2-2, with D hard to call. Trimming took off 4 bases at V and 1 base at J, with 10 bases between the two ends. The germline V gene has CDR1 SQVTM and CDR2 ANQGSEA. This CDR3 contains 14 residues. DNA of the CDR3: TGCAGCGTTGGGCAAGTTGGGAACACCGGGGAGCTGTTTTTT. Protein sequence: CSVGQVGNTGELFF.

V is TRBV7-8 and J is TRBJ2-7, with D perhaps matching TRBD2 (6 bases). Germline V gene sequence: CDR1 SGHVS, CDR2 FQNEAQ. The CDR3 runs to 14 residues. V was clipped by 5 bases and J by 3 bases, with 14 bases between them. The CDR3 DNA reads TGTGCCAGCAGCCCCTTGACTAGGGACTACGAGCAGTACTTC. This translates into CASSPLTRDYEQYF.

The chain has TRBV2 and TRBJ2-7, with 9 bases identical to TRBD2. The CDR3 is 16 amino acids. CDR1 is SNHLY, CDR2 FYNNEI, per germline. The trim removed 8 bases at V and 5 bases at J, leaving 16 bases unmatched. As DNA, the CDR3 is TGTGCCAGCGGGGGGCCGGTCGGCGGGAGGGCGGACGAGCAGTACTTC. This codes for CASGGPVGGRADEQYF.

As concerns this clone: This CDR3 is also generated by other DNA sequences in the sample. V usage is TRBV11-2 and J usage is TRBJ2-7, with D unclear. Trimming left V 5 bases short and J 6 bases short, with 11 bases between. Germline CDR1 and CDR2: SGHAT and FQNNGV. The CDR3 is 12 residues long. CDR3 amino acids: CASSPLSSEQYF. The CDR3 nucleotides are TGTGCCAGCAGCCCGCTCAGCTCCGAGCAGTACTTC.

The chain combines TRBV2 with TRBJ2-7, with 10 positions matching TRBD2. The CDR3 totals 14 residues. V lost 8 bases to trimming and J lost 1 base; unmatched junction nucleotides: 5. Germline CDR1 SNHLY, CDR2 FYNNEI. Here the CDR3 reads CASASGSFSYEQYF. CDR3 nucleotides: TGTGCCAGCGCTAGCGGGAGCTTTTCCTACGAGCAGTACTTC.

The V gene is TRBV28, the J gene TRBJ2-7; no reliable D call. V was trimmed by 4 bases and J by 6 bases, leaving 10 bases between them. This CDR3 is built from 12 residues. CDR1 MDHEN and CDR2 SYDVKM come from the germline V gene. The CDR3 DNA is TGTGCCAGCAGTTCAGATCGTCTCGAGCAGTACTTC. Its translation is CASSSDRLEQYF. Full variable domain (outside the CDR3, taken from reference TRBV28 and TRBJ2-7): DVKVTQSSRYLVKRTGEKVFLECVQDMDHENMFWYRQDPGLGLRLIYFSYDVKMKEKGDIPEGYSVSREKKERFSLILESASTNQTSMYLCASSSDRLEQYFGPGTRLTVT.

The V call is TRBV4-1, the J call TRBJ2-1; 8 nucleotides match TRBD2. Germline CDR1 reads MGHRA; CDR2 reads YSYEKL. With V trimmed by 4 bases and J by 9 bases, 11 bases remained unmatched. The CDR3 totals 15 residues. The CDR3 DNA reads as TGCGCCAGCAGCCCACGAGCGGGAGATAGAGGTGAGCAGTTCTTC. Translating gives CASSPRAGDRGEQFF.

In this sample, this clone turned up once. This chain joins TRBV11-3 and TRBJ2-1; D ambiguous. V was shortened by 0 bases and J by 6 bases, with 12 bases between the two germline ends. The CDR3 runs to 15 residues. Germline V gives CDR1 SGHNT, CDR2 YENEEA. The CDR3 region is CASSLEPGRGNEQFF. In DNA form, the CDR3 reads TGTGCCAGCAGCTTAGAACCAGGTCGTGGCAATGAGCAGTTCTTC.

The chain uses TRBV6-2 or TRBV6-3 and TRBJ2-1; 9 nucleotides match TRBD2. The CDR3 totals 17 residues. The V gene's germline CDR1 is MNHEY and CDR2 SVGEGT. J lost 6 bases, V lost 0 bases, and 9 bases had no gene match. The CDR3 DNA reads as TGTGCCAGCAGTTACTCGAAATTGGGGACTAGCTTCAATGAGCAGTTCTTC. Translating gives CASSYSKLGTSFNEQFF.

The chain recombines TRBV11-3 with TRBJ2-7; 7 bases are shared with TRBD2. The V gene end was trimmed by 2 bases and the J gene end by 3 bases; junction bases not matched to a gene: 7. The CDR3 is 15 amino acids. Germline V gene data show CDR1 as SGHNT and CDR2 as YENEEA. The CDR3 loop reads CASSLSSGPIYEQYF. The DNA of the CDR3 is TGTGCCAGCAGCTTATCTAGCGGACCGATCTACGAGCAGTACTTC.

The V gene is TRBV11-2, the J gene TRBJ2-7; possibly TRBD2 for D (6 bases). The CDR3 loop spans 12 amino acids. Germline-derived CDR1 and CDR2 are SGHAT and FQNNGV. The V gene lost 6 bases and the J gene lost 4 bases, with 10 bases spanning the gap. The CDR3 protein is CASRIGTYEQYF. DNA for the CDR3: TGTGCCAGCAGGATAGGGACTTACGAGCAGTACTTC.

There are a few counts of this clone. CDR3 amino acids: CASSLAPGLSGNTIYF. CDR3 nucleotides: TGTGCCAGCAGCTTAGCTCCAGGACTCTCTGGAAACACCATATATTTT. The gene calls are TRBV7-2 and TRBJ1-3; unclear D gene. There are 16 residues in the CDR3. V was pared by 0 bases and J by 0 bases, with 9 bases between. Per the germline V gene, CDR1 is SGHTA and CDR2 is FQGNSA.

This clone has only a few counts. The rearrangement links TRBV19 to TRBJ1-2; D is possibly TRBD1 (6 bases). V shed 4 bases and J shed 5 bases, with 11 bases lying between them. The CDR3 covers 13 residues. From germline, CDR1 is LNHDA and CDR2 SQIVND (reference sequence). The CDR3 coding sequence is TGTGCCAGTAGTACGACAGGAGTTTATGGCTACACCTTC. Translated: CASSTTGVYGYTF.

The sample holds a few counts of this clone. The chain is built from TRBV7-2 and TRBJ2-7; 7 nucleotides line up with TRBD2. This CDR3 has 17 amino acids. V lost 1 base to trimming and J lost 2 bases; unmatched junction nucleotides: 11. CDR1 is SGHTA, CDR2 FQGNSA, per germline. CDR3 region: CASSLGPGGGPTYEQYF. CDR3 sequence (DNA): TGTGCCAGCAGCTTAGGCCCGGGCGGGGGTCCCACCTACGAGCAGTACTTC.

The V gene is TRBV5-1, the J gene TRBJ1-4; no clear D gene. This CDR3 is 12 amino acids long. Germline V gives CDR1 SGHRS, CDR2 YFSETQ. Trimming took 0 bases from V and 8 from J, leaving 5 bases between them. The CDR3 sequence is CASSLVGEKLFF. The CDR3 DNA is TGCGCCAGCAGCTTGGTGGGCGAAAAACTGTTTTTT.

The chain employs TRBV6-7 and TRBJ2-1; D is ambiguous. TRBV6-7 is flagged as an ORF with uncertain function. CDR3 length equals 14 residues. Trimming pared 0 bases from V and 7 bases from J, leaving 10 bases between. DNA for the CDR3: TGTGCCAGCAGTTACTCCCGAAACTCGAATGAGCAGTTCTTC. It codes for CASSYSRNSNEQFF.

The chain employs TRBV6-6 and TRBJ2-7; TRBD2 might be the D (6 bases). V dropped 5 bases and J dropped 1 base, with 12 bases sitting between them. This CDR3 is built from 14 residues. Germline lookup yields CDR1 MNHNY and CDR2 SVGAGI (reference sequence). The DNA for the CDR3 is TGTGCCAGCAGTCCCCGGGACTTTTCCTACGAGCAGTACTTC. It specifies CASSPRDFSYEQYF.

The rearrangement uses TRBV2 and TRBJ2-7, with D possibly TRBD1 on 6 matching bases. Trimming removed 2 bases from V and 11 bases from J, with 10 bases in between. Germline-derived CDR1 and CDR2 are SNHLY and FYNNEI. This CDR3 has 11 amino acids. The CDR3 loop is CASSERQEEYF. The CDR3, as DNA: TGTGCCAGCAGTGAAAGACAGGAGGAGTACTTC.

CDR3: CASSDGSPSYNEQFF. For the CDR3, the DNA is TGCGCCAGCAGCGATGGGTCCCCGTCCTACAATGAGCAGTTCTTC. V gene TRBV5-1 combines with J gene TRBJ2-1; D is undetermined. The CDR3 has 15 residues. V was shortened by 4 bases and J by 1 base, with 12 bases between the two germline ends. CDR1 and CDR2 from the germline V gene are SGHRS and YFSETQ.

V and J are TRBV20-1 and TRBJ2-5; 9 nucleotides align to TRBD2. The CDR3 is made up of 16 amino acids. Germline lookup yields CDR1 DFQATT and CDR2 SNEGSKA (reference sequence). The junction had 8 bases not matched to a gene; V was cut back by 3 bases and J by 0 bases. The DNA of the CDR3 is TGCAGTGCTAGTCCCCCGCTAGCGGGGAACCAAGAGACCCAGTACTTC. As protein: CSASPPLAGNQETQYF.

This chain connects TRBV1 to TRBJ2-3; TRBD2 was called by the table and not checked on the DNA. TRBV1 has pseudogene status. The CDR3 consists of 16 residues. CDR3 protein: CTSSQVTSWATDTQYF. DNA of the CDR3: TGCACCAGCAGCCAAGTAACTAGCTGGGCCACAGATACGCAGTATTTT.